This T cell receptor beta chain was found in a study of T cell responses to AZD1222 COVID-19 vaccine. Using immunoSEQ multiplex PCR, the repertoire was profiled, and TCRdb retains in-frame clones only, with some absent. Among approximately 90,000 clones, roughly nine tenths were seen once, and the ten largest hold approximately 2%. With 2 bases clipped from V and 0 bases from J, the junction kept 5 bases outside the gene matches. The CDR3 runs 17 residues. Germline V gives CDR1 SGHTA, CDR2 FQGNSA. Here the sequenced sample was peripheral blood, taken on day 0 of AZD1222 vaccination. The receptor's source is an adult in good health. The gene calls are TRBV7-2 and TRBJ1-3; TRBD1 aligns across 9 bases. This CDR3 is CASSLLTGGSSGNTIYF. The CDR3 coding sequence is TGTGCCAGCAGCTTATTGACAGGGGGGAGCTCTGGAAACACCATATATTTT.